The rows below give T cell receptor beta chains drawn from one sample of a study of T-cell reconstitution after alpha-beta-depleted transplantation in children. TCRdb used MiXCR to reprocess the PCR reads, holding one entry per CDR3 protein. The sample has more than 250,000 distinct CDR3 sequences, 9.9% seen once; the top ten hold over 9%. Sequenced material: PBMCs from the stem cell graft donor, taken from the stem cell graft. These receptors were obtained from a human donor who donated a stem cell graft to a child with SCID. The CDR3 runs from the conserved cysteine through the conserved F or W. D genes are given only for firm matches. Only part of the rows carry a size: once, few, many, or a class if the clone is expanded.

-,TRBV20-1,TRBJ1-5,-,TGCAGTGCCACCGCCGGGACTCGAGAAAATCAGCCCCAGCATTTT,CSATAGTRENQPQHF
TRBD2,TRBV7-9,TRBJ2-1,many,TGTGCCAGCAGCCGGGGGGGGATATCCTACAATGAGCAGTTCTTC,CASSRGGISYNEQFF
TRBD1,TRBV20-1,TRBJ1-5,few,TGCAGTGCTACAAGAGACAGGGCACAGCCCCAGCATTTT,CSATRDRAQPQHF
-,TRBV12-3/TRBV12-4,TRBJ1-5,few,TGTGCCAGCAGTTACAGGGTTGAGGGCAATCAGCCCCAGCATTTT,CASSYRVEGNQPQHF
-,TRBV7-8,TRBJ2-1,few,TGTGCCAGCAGCTCCGGCGGGGCCGGGTACAATGAGCAGTTCTTC,CASSSGGAGYNEQFF
-,TRBV20-1,TRBJ2-7,-,TGCAGTGCTAGTGGCAGCTTCTACGAGCAGTACTTC,CSASGSFYEQYF
-,TRBV11-3,TRBJ1-5,many,TGTGCCAGCAGCCCACAGGGATACAATCAGCCCCAGCATTTT,CASSPQGYNQPQHF
-,TRBV29-1,TRBJ2-1,few,TGCAGCGTTGAAGATCGGGTTTGGGGGGGGCGAGGATACAATGAGCAGTTCTTC,CSVEDRVWGGRGYNEQFF
-,TRBV12-3/TRBV12-4,TRBJ1-1,-,TGTGCCAGCACCTCCTTCCGGGGGACTGAAGCTTTCTTT,CASTSFRGTEAFF
-,TRBV9,TRBJ2-7,-,TGTGCCAGCAGCGTAGATTTGTACCCCTACGAGCAGTACTTC,CASSVDLYPYEQYF
TRBD2,TRBV5-1,TRBJ2-2,-,TGCGCCAGCAGACTAGCGTTGAACACCGGGGAGCTGTTTTTT,CASRLALNTGELFF
-,TRBV18,TRBJ1-2,-,TGTGCCAGCTCACCGCGGCATTACTATGGCTACACCTTC,CASSPRHYYGYTF
TRBD1,TRBV6-5,TRBJ2-2,-,TGTGCCAGCAGTTACCCACCGGGACAGGGGAACACCGGGGAGCTGTTTTTT,CASSYPPGQGNTGELFF
-,TRBV7-9,TRBJ2-7,-,TGTGCCAGCAGCTCCCGGACAGCCCCCTACGAGCAGTACTTC,CASSSRTAPYEQYF
-,TRBV5-1,TRBJ2-1,many,TGCGCCAGCAGCGGTCGGACGAACAATGAGCAGTTCTTC,CASSGRTNNEQFF
TRBD2,TRBV5-1,TRBJ2-3,many,TGCGCCAGCAGCTCACAACTAGCGGGGGGTACAGATACGCAGTATTTT,CASSSQLAGGTDTQYF
-,TRBV6-5,TRBJ1-2,many,TGTGCCAGCAGTTACAGTTCCGGGATCAACTATGGCTACACCTTC,CASSYSSGINYGYTF
TRBD1,TRBV5-1,TRBJ2-5,-,TGCGCCAGCAGCACCTTCGGACAGGGAGGATGGACCCAGTACTTC,CASSTFGQGGWTQYF
-,TRBV5-1,TRBJ2-1,many,TGCGCCAGCAGCTTGGCCCCGAGTTCCTACAATGAGCAGTTCTTC,CASSLAPSSYNEQFF
-,TRBV12-3/TRBV12-4,TRBJ2-7,few,TGTGCCAGCAGTTTACTGGGTTACTCCTACGAGCAGTACTTC,CASSLLGYSYEQYF
-,TRBV4-1,TRBJ2-3,-,TGCGCCAGCAGCCAAGACGGACAGTACACAGATACGCAGTATTTT,CASSQDGQYTDTQYF
-,TRBV6-4,TRBJ2-2,-,TGTGCCAGCAGTCTTGTTGGAGGGGACAACACCGGGGAGCTGTTTTTT,CASSLVGGDNTGELFF
TRBD1,TRBV12-3/TRBV12-4,TRBJ1-2,few,TGTGCCAGCAGTCGGGACAGGGGATCGGTAACTCGTGGCTACACCTTC,CASSRDRGSVTRGYTF
-,TRBV15,TRBJ2-1,-,TGTGCCACCAGCAGAGATAGGGAGAAAACAGGAGTGAATGAGCAGTTCTTC,CATSRDREKTGVNEQFF
-,TRBV18,TRBJ2-5,-,TGTGCCAGCTCACCCCTCGCGGGAAAAGAGACCCAGTACTTC,CASSPLAGKETQYF
TRBD1,TRBV20-1,TRBJ2-1,many,TGCAGTGCGAGAGAGTTTGGGACAGTGAGAGTCACTGAGCAGTTCTTC,CSAREFGTVRVTEQFF
TRBD1,TRBV5-1,TRBJ2-2,few,TGCGCCAGCAGGCGAGACAGGGGCGACACCGGGGAGCTGTTTTTT,CASRRDRGDTGELFF
-,TRBV5-1,TRBJ1-3,few,TGCGCCAGCAGCTTACCCGATGGTGGAAACACCATATATTTT,CASSLPDGGNTIYF
-,TRBV5-1,TRBJ1-6,many,TGCGCCAGCAGCGCGGGGACCATGAACTTCTCACCCCTCCACTTT,CASSAGTMNFSPLHF
-,TRBV29-1,TRBJ2-7,-,TGCAGCGTTGAAGATCAGGAGGTTCCCTACGAGCAGTACTTC,CSVEDQEVPYEQYF
-,TRBV3-1,TRBJ2-7,many,TGTGCCAGCAGCCAAGTCTCACGTGCCTACGAGCAGTACTTC,CASSQVSRAYEQYF
-,TRBV10-2,TRBJ1-2,many,TGCGCCAGCAGTGCCCTACTACATGGGAACTATGGCTACACCTTC,CASSALLHGNYGYTF
-,TRBV10-3,TRBJ2-6,-,TGTGCCATCAGTGAGTCAGAGGGGTCAAGCTCTGGGGCCAACGTCCTGACTTTC,CAISESEGSSSGANVLTF
-,TRBV5-8,TRBJ1-5,few,TGTGCCAGCAGCTTGGGGACTTCCCCGACGAATCAGCCCCAGCATTTT,CASSLGTSPTNQPQHF
-,TRBV24-1,TRBJ2-3,-,TGTGCCACCAGTGATGTCCGACAGACAGATACGCAGTATTTT,CATSDVRQTDTQYF
TRBD1,TRBV20-1,TRBJ2-5,-,TGCAGTGCCGACAGGGGGTCGCAAGAGACCCAGTACTTC,CSADRGSQETQYF
-,TRBV12-3/TRBV12-4,TRBJ2-5,many,TGTGCCAGCAGTTTTGGGATCTTAGCGGAAGAGACCCAGTACTTC,CASSFGILAEETQYF
-,TRBV12-3/TRBV12-4,TRBJ1-5,-,TGTGCCAGCAGTGCGGAGACAGGTTGGCAGCCCCAGCATTTT,CASSAETGWQPQHF
TRBD1,TRBV20-1,TRBJ2-7,-,TGCAGTGCTAGAGCACAGGGGGCAATCTACGAGCAGTACTTC,CSARAQGAIYEQYF
TRBD2,TRBV5-1,TRBJ2-7,many,TGCGCCAGCAGCTCAACTAGCGGGGGAACCTCCTACGAGCAGTACTTC,CASSSTSGGTSYEQYF
TRBD1,TRBV24-1,TRBJ2-7,few,TGTGCCACCAGTGATCCCGGGACAGGGGAATCCTACGAGCAGTACTTC,CATSDPGTGESYEQYF
TRBD1,TRBV6-1,TRBJ1-1,-,TGTGCCAGCAGCCGAGGAGGGACAGGGGATGACTTGGCTTTCTTT,CASSRGGTGDDLAFF
TRBD1,TRBV9,TRBJ2-1,-,TGTGCCAGCAGCGGCGACAGGGGAAATGAGCAGTTCTTC,CASSGDRGNEQFF
-,TRBV11-2,TRBJ1-4,-,TGTGCCAGCAGCGATTTGGGACCTGCGAATGAAAAACTGTTTTTT,CASSDLGPANEKLFF
TRBD2,TRBV19,TRBJ2-2,-,TGTGCCACCCAACACGGGAGGGGGAACACCGGGGAGCTGTTTTTT,CATQHGRGNTGELFF
TRBD1,TRBV12-3/TRBV12-4,TRBJ1-1,-,TGTGCCAGCAGTTCCCCCCCACAGGGGTTGAACACTGAAGCTTTCTTT,CASSSPPQGLNTEAFF
-,TRBV11-1,TRBJ2-3,-,TGTGCCAGCAGCTTTAGTAGAGGAGTTGCAGGGTCGTGGACAGATACGCAGTATTTT,CASSFSRGVAGSWTDTQYF
-,TRBV20-1,TRBJ2-1,-,TGCAGTGCCCCCCGTCTTGGCGGATACAATGAGCAGTTCTTC,CSAPRLGGYNEQFF
TRBD1,TRBV12-5,TRBJ2-1,many,TGTGCTAGTGCCCGTCCCGGGACAGGGAGTTCTGAGCAGTTCTTC,CASARPGTGSSEQFF
-,TRBV9,TRBJ1-5,-,TGTGCCAGCAGCGTAGACGGGACAAGCAATCAGCCCCAGCATTTT,CASSVDGTSNQPQHF
TRBD1,TRBV6-1,TRBJ2-5,-,TGTGCCAGCAGAAGGGCGAGGGACAGGGGCCAAGAGACCCAGTACTTC,CASRRARDRGQETQYF
-,TRBV7-2,TRBJ1-5,many,TGTGCCAGCAGCTTAGCGGGGACCGCTGTGGGTCAGCCCCAGCATTTT,CASSLAGTAVGQPQHF